Listed below are T cell receptor beta chains from one sample, sequenced in a study of T cell repertoires in cytomegalovirus infection. TCRdb called the reads again in MiXCR, with one record for every CDR3 protein. The table lists about 200,000 distinct CDR3 sequences, 7.5% to 10% of them singletons, with about 4.6% in the top ten. Sequencing was performed on PBMCs. The receptors derive from a human donor in good health (CMV status not recorded). Some clones in this sample may be carry-over from other donors' samples. The CDR3 runs from the conserved cysteine through the conserved F or W. For some rows the clone size is stated as once, few or many, or as a class when expanded; others skip it.

V gene: TRBV5-6
J gene: TRBJ2-1
clone size: many
CDR3 protein: CASSLVGSGQGRNEQFF

V gene: TRBV15
J gene: TRBJ2-1
clone size: few
CDR3 protein: CATSRGDNEQFF

V gene: TRBV7-2
J gene: TRBJ2-1
clone size: many
CDR3 protein: CASSLDANEQFF

V gene: TRBV12-3/TRBV12-4
J gene: TRBJ2-1
clone size: many
CDR3 protein: CASSSPGGSIVGYNEQFF

V gene: TRBV7-2
J gene: TRBJ2-3
clone size: many
CDR3 protein: CASSSRQSPYTDTQYF

V gene: TRBV5-6
J gene: TRBJ2-1
clone size: few
CDR3 protein: CASKSRGLANEQFF

V gene: TRBV7-2
J gene: TRBJ2-3
clone size: many
CDR3 protein: CASSFRGRTQYF

V gene: TRBV28
J gene: TRBJ1-1
clone size: many
CDR3 protein: CASRKVTGGWTEAFF

V gene: TRBV7-2
J gene: TRBJ1-1
clone size: many
CDR3 protein: CASSAQGRMNTEAFF

V gene: TRBV15
J gene: TRBJ2-3
clone size: many
CDR3 protein: CATSRDMGIPQYF

V gene: TRBV9
J gene: TRBJ2-4
clone size: few
CDR3 protein: CASSVDGGNIQYF

V gene: TRBV7-8
J gene: TRBJ2-1
clone size: many
CDR3 protein: CASSPRDSINEQFF

V gene: TRBV19
J gene: TRBJ2-1
clone size: many
CDR3 protein: CASSSRGTGVRNEQFF

V gene: TRBV28
J gene: TRBJ1-2
clone size: few
CDR3 protein: CASSPGGSRIYGYTF

V gene: TRBV6-1
J gene: TRBJ1-3
clone size: many
CDR3 protein: CASTVRQSSGNTIYF

V gene: TRBV2
J gene: TRBJ1-2
clone size: -
CDR3 protein: CASRTSGTALYGYIF

V gene: TRBV11-2
J gene: TRBJ2-1
clone size: many
CDR3 protein: CASSSTSGPRSYNEQFF

V gene: TRBV27
J gene: TRBJ1-4
clone size: few
CDR3 protein: CASNEGGPFEKLFF

V gene: TRBV12-3/TRBV12-4
J gene: TRBJ2-1
clone size: few
CDR3 protein: CASSPDRGGYNEQFF

V gene: TRBV6-2/TRBV6-3
J gene: TRBJ2-7
clone size: many
CDR3 protein: CASSWTGGGYEQYF

V gene: TRBV20-1
J gene: TRBJ1-5
clone size: few
CDR3 protein: CSAITGTGYSNQPQHF

V gene: TRBV18
J gene: TRBJ2-3
clone size: -
CDR3 protein: CASSPQELDTQYF

V gene: TRBV6-1
J gene: TRBJ2-1
clone size: many
CDR3 protein: CASSGKRGEVIRYNEQFF

V gene: TRBV7-2
J gene: TRBJ2-2
clone size: many
CDR3 protein: CASSFKSGHTGELFF

V gene: TRBV28
J gene: TRBJ2-7
clone size: -
CDR3 protein: CASSFPDRIYEQYF

V gene: TRBV4-3
J gene: TRBJ1-5
clone size: many
CDR3 protein: CASSQETGNQPQHF

V gene: TRBV28
J gene: TRBJ2-4
clone size: many
CDR3 protein: CAGGEGNIQYF

V gene: TRBV5-4
J gene: TRBJ2-5
clone size: many
CDR3 protein: CASSSRLSGETQYF

V gene: TRBV2
J gene: TRBJ2-1
clone size: -
CDR3 protein: CASSEGTEQFF

V gene: TRBV12-3/TRBV12-4
J gene: TRBJ1-1
clone size: many
CDR3 protein: CASSPLGREAFF

V gene: TRBV28
J gene: TRBJ2-6
clone size: many
CDR3 protein: CASTVAGMGGANVLTF

V gene: TRBV12-3/TRBV12-4
J gene: TRBJ1-3
clone size: -
CDR3 protein: CASSLPGQGARSGNTIYF

V gene: TRBV30
J gene: TRBJ1-1
clone size: -
CDR3 protein: CDWSVLLNTEAFF

V gene: TRBV7-9
J gene: TRBJ2-5
clone size: -
CDR3 protein: CASSWDSKETQYF

V gene: TRBV29-1
J gene: TRBJ2-3
clone size: few
CDR3 protein: CSVEGLAGVGADTQYF

V gene: TRBV7-2
J gene: TRBJ2-7
clone size: many
CDR3 protein: CASSPMGGGSGGSYEQYF

V gene: TRBV6-2/TRBV6-3
J gene: TRBJ1-5
clone size: many
CDR3 protein: CASSYGQSNNQPQHF

V gene: TRBV28
J gene: TRBJ1-6
clone size: many
CDR3 protein: CASSPTSASSPLHF

V gene: TRBV19
J gene: TRBJ2-1
clone size: -
CDR3 protein: CASSITPGPYNEQFF

V gene: TRBV7-2
J gene: TRBJ1-2
clone size: many
CDR3 protein: CASSFLDRTQDGYTF

V gene: TRBV6-5
J gene: TRBJ2-7
clone size: many
CDR3 protein: CASSRVLPGNLHEQYF

V gene: TRBV28
J gene: TRBJ1-1
clone size: few
CDR3 protein: CASSLAGKNTEAFF

V gene: TRBV7-2
J gene: TRBJ2-7
clone size: few
CDR3 protein: CASSVSLGGPHEQYF

V gene: TRBV7-8
J gene: TRBJ1-5
clone size: many
CDR3 protein: CASSLAWTANQPQHF

V gene: TRBV4-2
J gene: TRBJ1-5
clone size: -
CDR3 protein: CASGGGQGTFQPQHF

V gene: TRBV6-2/TRBV6-3
J gene: TRBJ2-2
clone size: many
CDR3 protein: CASRRNTGELFF

V gene: TRBV9
J gene: TRBJ2-5
clone size: -
CDR3 protein: CASSVTSSGVEKETQYF

V gene: TRBV7-2
J gene: TRBJ2-1
clone size: many
CDR3 protein: CASSLAVAGGVEQFF

V gene: TRBV7-9
J gene: TRBJ1-1
clone size: many
CDR3 protein: CASSLGSPNTEAFF

V gene: TRBV29-1
J gene: TRBJ2-7
clone size: -
CDR3 protein: CSTRGAGVNEQYF

V gene: TRBV4-1
J gene: TRBJ1-5
clone size: many
CDR3 protein: CASSQESKTGLRQPQHF

V gene: TRBV7-8
J gene: TRBJ2-7
clone size: many
CDR3 protein: CASRQIDRGPEAGPYEQYF

V gene: TRBV5-1
J gene: TRBJ2-2
clone size: many
CDR3 protein: CASSLETTGNTGELFF